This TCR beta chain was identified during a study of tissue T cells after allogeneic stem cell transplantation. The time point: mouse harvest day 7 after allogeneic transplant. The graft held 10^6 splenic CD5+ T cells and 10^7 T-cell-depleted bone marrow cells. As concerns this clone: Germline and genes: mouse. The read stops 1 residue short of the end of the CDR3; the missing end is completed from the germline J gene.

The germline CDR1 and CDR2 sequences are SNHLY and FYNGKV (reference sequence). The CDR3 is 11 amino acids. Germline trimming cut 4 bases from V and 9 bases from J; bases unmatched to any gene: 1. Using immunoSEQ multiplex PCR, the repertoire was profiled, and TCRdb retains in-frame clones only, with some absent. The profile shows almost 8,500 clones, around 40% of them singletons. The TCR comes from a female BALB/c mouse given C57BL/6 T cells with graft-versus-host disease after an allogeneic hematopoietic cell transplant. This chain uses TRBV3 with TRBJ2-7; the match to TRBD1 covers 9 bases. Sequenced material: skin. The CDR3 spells CASSSDRGQYF. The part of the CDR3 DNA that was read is TGTGCCAGCAGCTCGGACAGGGGACAGTAC.